This TCR beta chain was profiled in a study of T cell repertoires in cytomegalovirus infection. The overall study: The authors relied on CMV epitopes, both recently identified HLA-C-restricted and well-studied HLA-B-restricted. Matching HLA type and CMV infection were both indicated by public TCR beta signatures. Study observations and caveats: There were carriers of CMV plus the relevant HLA, and cumulative public TCR beta family frequency identified them.

TCRdb re-derived calls from the reads in MiXCR, one entry per CDR3 protein. The sample shows about 180,000 distinct CDR3 sequences, about a fifth of them seen only once. Note on this clonotype: The antigen is undetermined.

Trimming removed 6 bases from V and 2 bases from J; junction bases left unmatched: 11. CDR3 size: 16 residues. Germline-derived CDR1 and CDR2 are SNHLY and FYNNEI. J is TRBJ2-3 and V is TRBV2; 7 bases fit TRBD1. This receptor was taken from a human donor in good health (CMV status not recorded). Some clones in this sample may be carry-over from other donors' samples. Sequencing was performed on CD8+ T cells from cultured PBMCs, taken from culture after CMV antigen stimulation. The CDR3 DNA reads as TGTGCCAGCAGCGAAACAGGGGCAGACTTCACAGATACGCAGTATTTT. Amino acid sequence: CASSETGADFTDTQYF.